These 16 T cell receptor beta chains came from one sample sequenced in a study of Ad26.COV2.S vaccination and SARS-CoV-2 variants. Profiled with immunoSEQ multiplex PCR; TCRdb holds only in-frame clones, not every one. The table records approximately 410,000 clones, roughly 88% of them present only once. Sample treatment: some 20 received Ad26.COV2.S at low or high dose, single or two shots; 5 received placebo; per-sample allocation not given. Sampling was performed 63 days after the first vaccine or placebo injection. The specimen comprised peripheral blood, sampled in a trial of Ad26.COV2.S vaccine versus placebo. Source of these receptors: a person aged 18-65 years who received the Ad26.COV2.S COVID-19 vaccine or a placebo.

The chain recombines TRBV7-6 with TRBJ1-1, with 7 nucleotides matching TRBD1. Germline values: CDR1 SGHVS, CDR2 FNYEAQ. This CDR3 region has 15 residues. The V and J ends lost 1 base and 4 bases, in that order; junction bases with no gene match: 6. The CDR3 coding sequence is TGTGCCAGCAGCTTAGTTCAGGGGGTGACCACTGAAGCTTTCTTT. Its translation: CASSLVQGVTTEAFF.

The chain links TRBV6-2 or TRBV6-3 to TRBJ1-5; D is undetermined. Trimming removed 7 bases at V and 0 bases at J, with 10 bases between. Germline values: CDR1 MNHEY, CDR2 SVGEGT. The CDR3 spans 14 residues. The CDR3 sequence: CASNPSYSNQPQHF. CDR3 sequence (DNA): TGTGCCAGCAACCCGAGTTATAGCAATCAGCCCCAGCATTTT.

V is TRBV6-2 or TRBV6-3 and J is TRBJ2-2; a weak D match, TRBD1 (6 bases). Trimming pared 4 bases from V and 2 bases from J, leaving 20 bases between. The length of the CDR3 is 18 residues. CDR1 and CDR2 (germline): MNHEY, SVGEGT. Here the CDR3 reads CASSSTTGRGINTGELFF. Written as DNA, the CDR3 is TGTGCCAGCAGTTCCACAACAGGGAGAGGAATAAACACCGGGGAGCTGTTTTTT.

The chain combines TRBV7-2 with TRBJ1-2, with no clear D. Trimming took 6 bases from V and 0 from J, leaving 11 bases between them. The germline V gene encodes CDR1 SGHTA and CDR2 FQGNSA. The CDR3 covers 14 residues. The CDR3 coding sequence is TGTGCCAGCAGTCCCACCGGGACTAACTATGGCTACACCTTC. Protein sequence: CASSPTGTNYGYTF. Looking up the rest from reference TRBV7-2 and TRBJ1-2 gives the full variable domain: GAGVSQSPSNKVTEKGKDVELRCDPISGHTALYWYRQSLGQGLEFLIYFQGNSAPDKSGLPSDRFSAERTGGSVSTLTIQRTQQEDSAVYLCASSPTGTNYGYTFGSGTRLTVV.

This clone was detected a few times. J is TRBJ1-6 and V is TRBV30, with D possibly matching TRBD1 (5 bases). CDR1 and CDR2 from the germline V gene are GTSNPN and SVGIG (reference sequence). This CDR3 has 16 residues. Trimming pared 1 base from V and 5 bases from J, leaving 15 bases between. The DNA for the CDR3 is TGTGCCTGGAGTGACAGGCAGTCCTTCGATAATTCACCCCTCCACTTT. It encodes CAWSDRQSFDNSPLHF.

The chain carries TRBV28 and TRBJ2-7, with a weak D call TRBD1 (6 bases). CDR3 length equals 14 residues. Germline V gene data show CDR1 as MDHEN and CDR2 as SYDVKM. Deletions cut 4 bases from V and 3 bases from J, with 13 bases between. The CDR3 nucleotides read TGTGCCAGCAGTTCCCAGGACAGCTACTACGAGCAGTACTTC. This gives the protein CASSSQDSYYEQYF.

The chain recombines TRBV19 with TRBJ1-2; D gene uncertain. V lost 8 bases, J lost 5 bases, and 6 bases lay in between. This CDR3 is 10 amino acids long. CDR1 and CDR2 from the germline V gene are LNHDA and SQIVND (reference sequence). DNA of the CDR3: TGTGCCAGTCGGCTGTATGGCTACACCTTC. Its protein product is CASRLYGYTF.

This chain connects TRBV6-2 or TRBV6-3 to TRBJ2-7; maybe TRBD1 (5 bases). The CDR3 length is 12 residues. V lost 6 bases, J lost 3 bases, and 9 bases lay in between. Germline CDR1 and CDR2: MNHEY and SVGEGT. Written as DNA, the CDR3 is TGTGCCAGCAGCATCAGGGTCTACGAGCAGTACTTC. Amino acid sequence: CASSIRVYEQYF.

V usage is TRBV5-1 and J usage is TRBJ1-1; a possible D gene is TRBD1 (5 bases). Trimming cost V 4 bases and J 2 bases, with 12 bases left between them. CDR1 and CDR2 from the germline V gene are SGHRS and YFSETQ. The CDR3 spans 14 residues. The CDR3 is CASSLGGVNTEAFF. The CDR3 DNA sequence: TGCGCCAGCAGCCTTGGGGGGGTTAACACTGAAGCTTTCTTT.

The rearrangement uses TRBV28 and TRBJ1-2; no definite D call. V lost 6 bases to trimming and J lost 2 bases, with 19 bases between them. CDR3 length: 16 residues. From germline, CDR1 is MDHEN and CDR2 SYDVKM. CDR3 loop: CASRTRIRGPNYGYTF. As DNA, the CDR3 is TGTGCCAGCAGAACCCGAATCCGAGGGCCAAACTATGGCTACACCTTC.

The J gene is TRBJ2-3, the V gene TRBV25-1, with TRBD1 identical over 8 bases. CDR3 size: 15 residues. V shed 4 bases and J 3 bases; nucleotides not matched to a gene: 6. Per germline, CDR1 MGHDK and CDR2 SYGVNS. Here the CDR3 DNA reads TGTGCCAGCAGTGTACCGGGACAGGATACAGATACGCAGTATTTT. Its protein product is CASSVPGQDTDTQYF.

The J gene is TRBJ2-5, the V gene TRBV21-1; TRBD1 was called by the table and not checked on the DNA. TRBV21-1 is a documented pseudogene. The CDR3 covers 18 residues. CDR3 protein: CASSKPRLNTGEQETQYF. CDR3 nucleotides: TGTGCCAGCAGCAAACCCCGCCTCAATACAGGGGAACAAGAGACCCAGTACTTC.

The rearrangement uses TRBV18 and TRBJ1-4, with a tentative D call TRBD1 (6 bases). Deletions cut 2 bases from V and 4 bases from J, with 11 bases between. The CDR3 has 15 residues. Per germline, CDR1 KGHSH and CDR2 LQKENI. In nucleotides, the CDR3 is TGTGCCAGCTCACCAGTTGGGACAAATAATGAAAAACTGTTTTTT. Protein sequence: CASSPVGTNNEKLFF.

This clone was counted a single time. The J gene is TRBJ2-3, the V gene TRBV28, with 12 bases matching TRBD2. The CDR3 is made up of 19 amino acids. CDR1 and CDR2 from the germline V gene are MDHEN and SYDVKM. After removal of 3 bases from V and 0 bases from J, the junction contained 10 bases not matched to a gene. CDR3 loop: CASSFSGLAGPLSTDTQYF. The CDR3 DNA follows: TGTGCCAGCAGTTTTTCCGGACTAGCGGGGCCGCTAAGCACAGATACGCAGTATTTT.

V usage is TRBV11-2 and J usage is TRBJ2-1; D is undetermined. The germline V gene has CDR1 SGHAT and CDR2 FQNNGV. V was cut by 1 base and J by 7 bases, with 14 bases left in between. CDR3 length: 15 amino acids. The CDR3 loop reads CASSLGLGGHNEQFF. CDR3 coding DNA: TGTGCCAGCAGCTTAGGACTCGGTGGGCATAATGAGCAGTTCTTC.

This chain connects TRBV19 to TRBJ2-1, with D perhaps matching TRBD1 or TRBD2 (5 bases each). The length of the CDR3 is 13 residues. Deletions cut 5 bases from V and 3 bases from J, with 8 bases between. CDR1 LNHDA and CDR2 SQIVND come from the germline V gene (reference sequence). CDR3 residues: CASSGDGYNEQFF. In nucleotides, the CDR3 is TGTGCCAGTAGTGGGGACGGCTACAATGAGCAGTTCTTC.